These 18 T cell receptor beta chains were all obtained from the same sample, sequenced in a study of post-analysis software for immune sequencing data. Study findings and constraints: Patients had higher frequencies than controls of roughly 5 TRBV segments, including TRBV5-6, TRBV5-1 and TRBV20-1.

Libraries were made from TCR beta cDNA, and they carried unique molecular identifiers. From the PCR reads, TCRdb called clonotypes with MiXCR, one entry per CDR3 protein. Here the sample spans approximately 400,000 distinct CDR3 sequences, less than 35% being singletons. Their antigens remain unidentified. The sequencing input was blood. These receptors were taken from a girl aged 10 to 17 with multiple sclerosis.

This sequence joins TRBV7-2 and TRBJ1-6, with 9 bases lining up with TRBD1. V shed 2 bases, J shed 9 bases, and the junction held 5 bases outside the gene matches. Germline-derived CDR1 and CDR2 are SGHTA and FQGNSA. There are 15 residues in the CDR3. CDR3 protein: CASSLSGTGSSPLHF. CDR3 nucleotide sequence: TGTGCCAGCAGCTTATCAGGGACAGGGAGTTCACCCCTCCACTTT.

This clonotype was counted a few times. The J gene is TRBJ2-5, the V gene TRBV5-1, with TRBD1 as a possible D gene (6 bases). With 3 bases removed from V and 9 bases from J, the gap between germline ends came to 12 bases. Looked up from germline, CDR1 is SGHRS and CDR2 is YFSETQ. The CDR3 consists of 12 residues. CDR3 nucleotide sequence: TGCGCCAGCAGCTCCGGCACAGGGTCCCAGTACTTC. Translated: CASSSGTGSQYF.

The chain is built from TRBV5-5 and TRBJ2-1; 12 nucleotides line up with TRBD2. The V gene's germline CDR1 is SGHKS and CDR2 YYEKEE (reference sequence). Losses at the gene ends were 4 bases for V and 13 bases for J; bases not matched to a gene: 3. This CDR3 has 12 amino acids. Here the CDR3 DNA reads TGTGCCAGCAGCGAACTAGCGGGGGGACAGTTCTTC. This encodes CASSELAGGQFF. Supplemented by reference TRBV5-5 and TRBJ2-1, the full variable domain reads DAGVTQSPTHLIKTRGQQVTLRCSPISGHKSVSWYQQVLGQGPQFIFQYYEKEERGRGNFPDRFSARQFPNYSSELNVNALLLGDSALYLCASSELAGGQFFGPGTRLTVL.

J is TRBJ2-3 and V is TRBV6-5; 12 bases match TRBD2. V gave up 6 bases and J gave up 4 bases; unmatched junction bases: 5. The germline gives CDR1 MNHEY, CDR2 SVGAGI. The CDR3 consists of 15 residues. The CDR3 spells CASSPASGGADTQYF. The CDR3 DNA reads TGTGCCAGCAGCCCCGCTAGCGGGGGGGCAGATACGCAGTATTTT.

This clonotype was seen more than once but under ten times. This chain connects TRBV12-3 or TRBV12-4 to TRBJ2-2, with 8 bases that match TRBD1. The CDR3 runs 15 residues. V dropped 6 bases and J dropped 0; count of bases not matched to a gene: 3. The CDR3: CASRGDRTNTGELFF. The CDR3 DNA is TGTGCCAGCAGGGGGGACAGGACGAACACCGGGGAGCTGTTTTTT.

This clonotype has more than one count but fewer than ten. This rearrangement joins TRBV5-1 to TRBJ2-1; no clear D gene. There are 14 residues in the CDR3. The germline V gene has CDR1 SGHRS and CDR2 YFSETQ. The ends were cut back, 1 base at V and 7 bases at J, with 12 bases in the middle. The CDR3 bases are TGCGCCAGCAGCTTGTCGTGGGGAAGGAATGAGCAGTTCTTC. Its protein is CASSLSWGRNEQFF. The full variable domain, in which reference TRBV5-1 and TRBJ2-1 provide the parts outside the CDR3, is KAGVTQTPRYLIKTRGQQVTLSCSPISGHRSVSWYQQTPGQGLQFLFEYFSETQRNKGNFPGRFSGRQFSNSRSEMNVSTLELGDSALYLCASSLSWGRNEQFFGPGTRLTVL.

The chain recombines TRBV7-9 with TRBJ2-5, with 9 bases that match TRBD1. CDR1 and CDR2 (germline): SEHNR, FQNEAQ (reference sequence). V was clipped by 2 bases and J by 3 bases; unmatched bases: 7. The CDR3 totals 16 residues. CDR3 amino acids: CASSLPGTGNEETQYF. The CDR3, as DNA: TGTGCCAGCAGCTTACCAGGGACAGGGAACGAAGAGACCCAGTACTTC.

Written as DNA, the CDR3 is TGTGCCAGCAGCTTAGCAGTGGGGACTAGCGGGGTCGGTGAGCAGTTCTTC. Amino acid sequence: CASSLAVGTSGVGEQFF. V and J are TRBV7-9 and TRBJ2-1; 13 bases fit TRBD2. Germline lookup yields CDR1 SEHNR and CDR2 FQNEAQ (reference sequence). The J segment lost 9 bases and the V segment lost 0 bases, leaving 8 bases of the junction unmatched. This CDR3 comprises 17 residues. The variable domain in full, with the rest retrieved from reference TRBV7-9 and TRBJ2-1, is DTGVSQNPRHKITKRGQNVTFRCDPISEHNRLYWYRQTLGQGPEFLTYFQNEAQLEKSRLLSDRFSAERPKGSFSTLEIQRTEQGDSAMYLCASSLAVGTSGVGEQFFGPGTRLTVL.

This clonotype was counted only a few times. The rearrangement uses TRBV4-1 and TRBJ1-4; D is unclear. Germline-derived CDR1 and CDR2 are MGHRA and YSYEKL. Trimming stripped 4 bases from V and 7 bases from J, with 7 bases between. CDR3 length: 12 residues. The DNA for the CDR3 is TGCGCCAGCAGCCTATTGGGTGAAAAACTGTTTTTT. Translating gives CASSLLGEKLFF.

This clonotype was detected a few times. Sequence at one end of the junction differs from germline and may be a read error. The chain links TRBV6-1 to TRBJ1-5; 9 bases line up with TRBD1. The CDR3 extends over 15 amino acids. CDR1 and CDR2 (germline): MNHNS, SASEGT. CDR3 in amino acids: CAGSEWDREYEPQHF. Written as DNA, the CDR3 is TGTGCCGGCAGTGAATGGGACAGGGAATATGAGCCCCAGCATTTT.

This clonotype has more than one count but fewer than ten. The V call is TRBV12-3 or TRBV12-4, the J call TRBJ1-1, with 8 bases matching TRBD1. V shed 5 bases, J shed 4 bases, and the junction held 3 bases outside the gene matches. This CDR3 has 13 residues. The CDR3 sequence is CASSVQGGTEAFF. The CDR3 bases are TGTGCCAGCAGTGTACAGGGGGGCACTGAAGCTTTCTTT.

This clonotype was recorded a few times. The CDR3 DNA is TGTGCCAGCTCACAACGGTCGAACACTGAAGCTTTCTTT. This codes for CASSQRSNTEAFF. The chain recombines TRBV18 with TRBJ1-1; D remains ambiguous. V was cut by 4 bases and J by 1 base, with 7 bases left in between. The CDR3 spans 13 residues. Looked up from germline, CDR1 is KGHSH and CDR2 is LQKENI.

CDR3 residues: CASSDTSGGAPQYF. DNA for the CDR3: TGCGCCAGCAGTGACACGAGCGGGGGGGCCCCGCAGTACTTC. The genes are TRBV10-2 and TRBJ2-7, with 10 bases fitting TRBD2. Germline V lookup: CDR1 WSHSY, CDR2 SAAADI. The CDR3 totals 14 residues. V trimming: 3 bases; J trimming: 9 bases; junction bases outside the gene matches: 8.

The CDR3, as DNA: TGTGCCAGCAGCTTAGTACTAGCGGGGAGTCAGGAGCAGTTCTTC. Translated: CASSLVLAGSQEQFF. The rearrangement uses TRBV7-9 and TRBJ2-1; TRBD2 agrees at 10 bases. Trimming at V came to 1 base and at J to 10 bases, leaving 7 bases not matched to a gene. CDR1 is SEHNR, CDR2 FQNEAQ, per germline (reference sequence). This CDR3 contains 15 residues.

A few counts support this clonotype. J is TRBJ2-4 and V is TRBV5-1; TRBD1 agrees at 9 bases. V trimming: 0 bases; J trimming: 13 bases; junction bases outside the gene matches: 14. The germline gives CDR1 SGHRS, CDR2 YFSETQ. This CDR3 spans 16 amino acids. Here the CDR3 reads CASSLGVDRGIREQYF. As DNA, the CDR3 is TGCGCCAGCAGCTTGGGAGTTGACAGGGGGATAAGAGAGCAGTACTTC. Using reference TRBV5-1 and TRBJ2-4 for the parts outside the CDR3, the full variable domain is KAGVTQTPRYLIKTRGQQVTLSCSPISGHRSVSWYQQTPGQGLQFLFEYFSETQRNKGNFPGRFSGRQFSNSRSEMNVSTLELGDSALYLCASSLGVDRGIREQYFGAGTRLSVL.

The CDR3 sequence is CASSLDQAGANVLTF. The CDR3 DNA reads as TGCGCCAGCAGTCTCGACCAAGCTGGGGCCAACGTCCTGACTTTC. This chain connects TRBV4-3 to TRBJ2-6; D call uncertain. The CDR3 contains 15 residues. CDR1 and CDR2 from the germline V gene are LGHNA and YSLEER. V dropped 6 bases and J dropped 2 bases, with 11 bases sitting between them.

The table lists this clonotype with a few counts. The CDR3 DNA is TGTGCCAGCAGCTGGCGGGGGGCATCCTACGAGCAGTACTTC. Its protein product is CASSWRGASYEQYF. The J gene is TRBJ2-7, the V gene TRBV7-2, with 8 bases matching TRBD2. This CDR3 has 14 amino acids. Germline CDR1 reads SGHTA; CDR2 reads FQGNSA. V gave up 4 bases and J gave up 1 base; unmatched junction bases: 3.

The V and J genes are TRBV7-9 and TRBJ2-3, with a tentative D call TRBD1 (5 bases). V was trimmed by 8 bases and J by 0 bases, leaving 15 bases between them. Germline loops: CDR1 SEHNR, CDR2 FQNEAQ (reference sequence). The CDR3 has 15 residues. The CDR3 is CASGYRGLSTDTQYF. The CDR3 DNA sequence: TGTGCCAGCGGATATAGGGGCCTGAGCACAGATACGCAGTATTTT. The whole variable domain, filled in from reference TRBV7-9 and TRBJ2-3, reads DTGVSQNPRHKITKRGQNVTFRCDPISEHNRLYWYRQTLGQGPEFLTYFQNEAQLEKSRLLSDRFSAERPKGSFSTLEIQRTEQGDSAMYLCASGYRGLSTDTQYFGPGTRLTVL.